In its sample, the clone carrying this T cell receptor (beta chain) is medium-sized. The sample has other DNA sequences that encode this CDR3 too. There are 14 residues in the CDR3. Germline V lookup: CDR1 SGHTA, CDR2 FQGNSA. The V end was cut by 5 bases, the J end by 4 bases, with 13 bases between. These data come from a study of blood T cell repertoires in COVID-19. The overall study: The samples span acute and convalescent COVID-19 from the United States, Italy and Spain. PBMCs, B-cell-depleted T cells, or T cells provided the cDNA or gDNA that made up the material.

Sequenced by immunoSEQ multiplex PCR; TCRdb stores in-frame clones only, minus some. Of some 200,000 clones in the sample, roughly four fifths are singletons; the top ten hold approximately 12%. The V call is TRBV7-2, the J call TRBJ2-3; the D gene is possibly TRBD2 (5 bases). This receptor was obtained from a woman aged 40 to 50 with acute or convalescent COVID-19. The sample comprised peripheral blood. In DNA form, the CDR3 reads TGTGCCAGCAGCCCCGAGCTAGCTTCAGATACGCAGTATTTT. This encodes CASSPELASDTQYF.